Listed below are T cell receptor beta chains from one sample, sequenced in a study of blood T cell repertoires in COVID-19. TCRdb's copy holds only in-frame clones and misses some; the assay was immunoSEQ multiplex PCR. The sample carries about 200,000 clones, 82% recorded once. What was sequenced was PBMCs or T cells enriched from blood (not recorded which). The receptors derive from a man in his forties who had recovered from COVID-19. The CDR3 runs from the conserved cysteine through the conserved F or W. Each record gives: CDR3 protein, CDR3 DNA, clone size, V gene, D gene, J gene. A D gene is named only where the DNA matches it firmly. The size field is filled for only some rows; it gives once, few, many or a size class.

CASSAARNTEAFF	TGTGCCAGCAGCGCGGCGCGGAACACTGAAGCTTTCTTT	NA	TRBV7-2	NA	TRBJ1-1
CASSYSLVDRQYNQPQHF	TGTGCCAGCAGTTACTCCCTAGTGGACAGGCAGTACAATCAGCCCCAGCATTTT	NA	TRBV6-2/TRBV6-3	TRBD1	TRBJ1-5
CASNGQNLYGYTF	TGTGCCAGCAATGGACAGAACCTCTATGGCTACACCTTC	NA	TRBV2	NA	TRBJ1-2
CASSPRDKNTEAFF	TGTGCCAGCTCACCACGGGACAAGAACACTGAAGCTTTCTTT	NA	TRBV18	NA	TRBJ1-1
CASSQGGYSNQPQHF	TGTGCCAGCAGCCAAGGCGGTTATAGCAATCAGCCCCAGCATTTT	NA	TRBV3-1/TRBV3-2	NA	TRBJ1-5
CASSPQGGLNTEAFF	TGTGCCAGCAGCCCCCAGGGGGGCCTGAACACTGAAGCTTTCTTT	NA	TRBV7-9	TRBD1	TRBJ1-1
CASSLVRVPHEQYF	TGTGCCAGCAGCTTAGTGAGGGTCCCGCACGAGCAGTACTTC	once	TRBV7-9	NA	TRBJ2-7
CASSLASFGGGPADTQYF	TGTGCCAGCAGCTTAGCGTCTTTTGGGGGAGGGCCCGCAGATACGCAGTATTTT	NA	TRBV7-7	TRBD2	TRBJ2-3
CASSVGSGGYNSPLHF	TGTGCCAGCAGCGTAGGGTCGGGGGGTTATAATTCACCCCTCCACTTT	NA	TRBV9	NA	TRBJ1-6
CASSSNTGVYEKLFF	TGTGCCAGCAGCTCAAATACAGGGGTCTACGAAAAACTGTTTTTT	NA	TRBV7-6	TRBD1	TRBJ1-4
CASSQQGHGYTF	TGTGCCAGCAGCCAACAGGGGCATGGCTACACCTTC	NA	TRBV3-1/TRBV3-2	NA	TRBJ1-2
CASSQEVSSQETQYF	TGTGCCAGCAGCCAAGAGGTTAGCAGCCAAGAGACCCAGTACTTC	NA	TRBV3-1/TRBV3-2	NA	TRBJ2-5
CASSYSRGPYGYTF	TGTGCCAGCAGTTACTCGAGGGGGCCCTATGGCTACACCTTC	NA	TRBV6-2/TRBV6-3	TRBD1	TRBJ1-2
CAWSRQGTEAFF	TGTGCCTGGAGTCGACAGGGAACTGAAGCTTTCTTT	NA	TRBV30	TRBD1	TRBJ1-1
CASRGGIRNTGELFF	TGTGCCAGTCGGGGCGGGATTAGGAACACCGGGGAGCTGTTTTTT	NA	TRBV19	NA	TRBJ2-2
CASSLLGRGTYNEQFF	TGCGCCAGCAGCCTATTGGGGAGGGGTACCTACAATGAGCAGTTCTTC	NA	TRBV4-3	TRBD2	TRBJ2-1
CATSRVTRDKAFF	TGTGCCACCAGCAGAGTGACCCGGGACAAAGCTTTCTTT	once	TRBV15	NA	TRBJ1-1
CARSEGGGILVETQYF	TGCGCCCGCAGCGAGGGGGGGGGCATCCTCGTCGAGACCCAGTACTTC	NA	TRBV9	NA	TRBJ2-5
CASSEDGLTGGLSYNEQFF	TGCGCCAGCAGCGAAGACGGACTCACAGGGGGTCTATCCTACAATGAGCAGTTCTTC	few	TRBV4-1	TRBD1	TRBJ2-1
CASSVTGAANYGYTF	TGTGCCAGCAGTGTCACAGGGGCCGCAAACTATGGCTACACCTTC	NA	TRBV28	TRBD1	TRBJ1-2
CASSLGQGQQPQHF	TGTGCCAGCAGTTTGGGACAGGGTCAGCAGCCCCAGCATTTT	once	TRBV28	TRBD1	TRBJ1-5
CASSPIAGGGKKNIQYF	TGTGCCAGCAGTCCCATAGCGGGAGGAGGGAAAAAAAACATTCAGTACTTC	NA	TRBV6-6	TRBD2	TRBJ2-4
CASSLGQGERQPQHF	TGTGCCAGCAGCTTGGGACAGGGGGAAAGGCAGCCCCAGCATTTT	NA	TRBV7-8	TRBD1	TRBJ1-5
CASSDRGQGAWGEKLFF	TGTGCCAGCAGTGATCGGGGACAGGGGGCTTGGGGTGAAAAACTGTTTTTT	NA	TRBV25-1	TRBD1	TRBJ1-4
CASVPPGQIYEQYF	TGTGCCAGCGTACCCCCGGGACAGATCTACGAGCAGTACTTC	NA	TRBV28	TRBD1	TRBJ2-7
CSSGGSYGYTF	TGCAGCAGCGGGGGGTCCTATGGCTACACCTTC	NA	TRBV29-1	NA	TRBJ1-2
CASSPFAGVDNSPLHF	TGTGCCAGCAGCCCTTTTGCGGGGGTTGATAATTCACCCCTCCACTTT	NA	TRBV7-2	NA	TRBJ1-6